One sample yielded the 18 T cell receptor beta chains listed below, sequenced in a study of T cell repertoires and HLA-DP antigens. Their recognized antigens are unknown. Method: immunoSEQ multiplex PCR; TCRdb's copy keeps in-frame clones and lacks some. There are approximately 73,000 clones in the sample; about four fifths occur only once, and 1.5% to 2% lies in the top ten. The sample was CD4+ T cells from PBMCs. Every receptor here comes from a man aged 55 to 70 in good health and CMV-seronegative.

This clone was detected once. The chain uses TRBV4-3 and TRBJ2-1; possibly TRBD2 for D (6 bases). Germline CDR1 LGHNA, CDR2 YSLEER. The CDR3 sequence is 16 residues long. The germline V and J ends were trimmed by 3 bases and 4 bases, with 16 bases remaining between them. The DNA of the CDR3 is TGCGCCAGCAGCCAGGACGGTCAGCGGGCGTACAATGAGCAGTTCTTC. Residues: CASSQDGQRAYNEQFF.

This clone was picked up a small number of times. The J gene is TRBJ1-1, the V gene TRBV7-9; possibly TRBD1 for D (5 bases). The V gene's germline CDR1 is SEHNR and CDR2 FQNEAQ (reference sequence). The CDR3 has 15 amino acids. Trimming took 2 bases from V and 1 from J, leaving 11 bases between them. Here the CDR3 reads CASSLMGPENTEAFF. CDR3 coding DNA: TGTGCCAGCAGCTTAATGGGACCGGAGAACACTGAAGCTTTCTTT.

The rearrangement uses TRBV7-2 and TRBJ2-3, with D possibly TRBD2 on 6 matching bases. V gave up 1 base and J gave up 5 bases, with 10 bases separating them. Germline V gene sequence: CDR1 SGHTA, CDR2 FQGNSA. CDR3 length: 14 amino acids. The CDR3 nucleotides read TGTGCCAGCAGCTTAGTCGGGAGTGTAGATACGCAGTATTTT. Translation: CASSLVGSVDTQYF.

The rearrangement links TRBV9 to TRBJ1-2; a possible D gene is TRBD1 (5 bases). V lost 3 bases and J lost 7, with 22 bases in between. The length of the CDR3 is 16 residues. Germline V CDR1 and CDR2: SGDLS, YYNGEE. CDR3 nucleotide sequence: TGTGCCAGCAGCGACTCCCTTCTGGGGCCCCTCCGTGGCTACACCTTC. Translating gives CASSDSLLGPLRGYTF.

The chain is built from TRBV9 and TRBJ2-3; D perhaps matches TRBD1 (6 bases). V was pared by 3 bases and J by 6 bases, with 17 bases between. CDR1 is SGDLS, CDR2 YYNGEE, per germline. CDR3 length: 15 residues. CDR3 nucleotide sequence: TGTGCCAGCAGCGCTTCAGGGACAAAAGGGGATACGCAGTATTTT. This translates into CASSASGTKGDTQYF.

The chain uses TRBV4-2 and TRBJ1-1; TRBD1 agrees at 10 bases. V lost 0 bases, J lost 10 bases, and 5 bases stayed unmatched. This CDR3 contains 14 residues. Per the germline V gene, CDR1 is LGHNA and CDR2 is YNFKEQ. The DNA of the CDR3 is TGTGCCAGCAGCCAAGAGGGACAGGGGAGAATAGCTTTCTTT. Its translation: CASSQEGQGRIAFF.

The chain carries TRBV6-5 and TRBJ1-1, with D possibly matching TRBD1 (5 bases). The V end lost 6 bases, the J end lost 3 bases, and 11 bases lay between the germline ends. This CDR3 has 13 residues. Germline assignment: CDR1 MNHEY and CDR2 SVGAGI. The CDR3 DNA is TGTGCCAGCAGACCGGGGGGGTACACTGAAGCTTTCTTT. Encoded protein: CASRPGGYTEAFF.

This clone was seen a handful of times. The CDR3 loop reads CASSEALGGGAEAFF. The DNA of the CDR3 is TGTGCCAGCAGTGAAGCGCTAGGGGGTGGAGCTGAAGCTTTCTTT. The J gene is TRBJ1-1, the V gene TRBV2, with TRBD1 as a possible D gene (6 bases). V lost 0 bases and J 6 bases, leaving 14 bases between the germline ends. The germline V gene encodes CDR1 SNHLY and CDR2 FYNNEI. This CDR3 is built from 15 residues.

In this sample, this clone turned up once. The chain is built from TRBV30 and TRBJ1-1, with TRBD1 matching over 8 bases. The CDR3 extends over 13 amino acids. J was trimmed by 11 bases and V by 0 bases; bases with no gene match: 8. Germline CDR1 and CDR2: GTSNPN and SVGIG (reference sequence). This CDR3 reads CAWSVTGQGSAFF. The CDR3 coding sequence is TGTGCCTGGAGTGTAACCGGACAGGGTAGTGCTTTCTTT.

The chain carries TRBV19 and TRBJ2-2; 10 nucleotides align to TRBD2. The CDR3 extends over 15 amino acids. Germline loops: CDR1 LNHDA, CDR2 SQIVND (reference sequence). V shed 5 bases and J 5 bases; nucleotides not matched to a gene: 5. The CDR3 is CASSGLAGVTGELFF. The DNA of the CDR3 is TGTGCCAGTAGTGGGCTAGCGGGAGTTACCGGGGAGCTGTTTTTT. Based on the CDR3 plus reference TRBV19 and TRBJ2-2, the full variable domain is DGGITQSPKYLFRKEGQNVTLSCEQNLNHDAMYWYRQDPGQGLRLIYYSQIVNDFQKGDIAEGYSVSREKKESFPLTVTSAQKNPTAFYLCASSGLAGVTGELFFGEGSRLTVL.

The V gene is TRBV10-3, the J gene TRBJ2-4; a possible D gene is TRBD1 (6 bases). V was pared by 5 bases and J by 0 bases, with 20 bases between. Germline V CDR1 and CDR2: ENHRY, SYGVKD. The length of the CDR3 is 18 residues. DNA of the CDR3: TGTGCCATCAGTACTACTTACACGACAGGCCTAGCCAAAAACATTCAGTACTTC. This encodes CAISTTYTTGLAKNIQYF.

The V and J genes are TRBV19 and TRBJ2-3; TRBD2 agrees at 13 bases. The V and J ends lost 6 bases and 1 base, in that order; junction bases with no gene match: 7. CDR3 size: 17 residues. CDR1 and CDR2 (germline): LNHDA, SQIVND (reference sequence). The CDR3: CASSRPGLAGGTDTQYF. The CDR3 DNA sequence: TGTGCCAGTAGCCGCCCTGGACTAGCGGGAGGCACAGATACGCAGTATTTT. Filled out from reference TRBV19 and TRBJ2-3, the complete variable domain reads DGGITQSPKYLFRKEGQNVTLSCEQNLNHDAMYWYRQDPGQGLRLIYYSQIVNDFQKGDIAEGYSVSREKKESFPLTVTSAQKNPTAFYLCASSRPGLAGGTDTQYFGPGTRLTVL.

The V call is TRBV7-2, the J call TRBJ2-1, with D possibly TRBD2 on 7 matching bases. The CDR3 sequence is 15 residues long. V was cut by 4 bases and J by 6 bases, with 16 bases left in between. Germline V gene sequence: CDR1 SGHTA, CDR2 FQGNSA. In DNA, the CDR3 is TGTGCCAGCAGCTGCGATGGGGGGGCGGGCAATGAGCAGTTCTTC. It is translated as CASSCDGGAGNEQFF.

The chain joins TRBV18 to TRBJ2-3; TRBD2 aligns across 8 bases. The CDR3 has 16 residues. Unmatched junction bases numbered 7, after V lost 5 bases and J lost 0 bases. The germline V gene encodes CDR1 KGHSH and CDR2 LQKENI. CDR3 DNA: TGTGCCAGCTCAGACCCTAGCGGGCCAAGCACAGATACGCAGTATTTT. It yields the protein CASSDPSGPSTDTQYF.

CDR3 DNA: TGTGCCAGCAGCCAAGTTGCAGGGACTAGCACAGATACGCAGTATTTT. As protein: CASSQVAGTSTDTQYF. The V gene is TRBV14, the J gene TRBJ2-3, with D perhaps matching TRBD2 (6 bases). Trimming removed 1 base from V and 0 bases from J, with 11 bases in between. From germline, CDR1 is SGHDN and CDR2 FVKESK. This CDR3 contains 16 residues.

The V and J genes are TRBV11-2 and TRBJ2-5; possible D gene TRBD1, 8 bases. This CDR3 contains 14 residues. Per the germline V gene, CDR1 is SGHAT and CDR2 is FQNNGV. V lost 5 bases to trimming and J lost 4 bases, with 14 bases between them. The CDR3 DNA sequence: TGTGCCAGCAGCAAAACAGGGGGGGGAGAGACCCAGTACTTC. Residues: CASSKTGGGETQYF. Supplemented by reference TRBV11-2 and TRBJ2-5, the full variable domain reads EAGVAQSPRYKIIEKRQSVAFWCNPISGHATLYWYQQILGQGPKLLIQFQNNGVVDDSQLPKDRFSAERLKGVDSTLKIQPAKLEDSAVYLCASSKTGGGETQYFGPGTRLLVL.

V gene TRBV9 combines with J gene TRBJ1-1, with D uncertain. Trimming took 2 bases from V and 0 from J, leaving 11 bases between them. The germline gives CDR1 SGDLS, CDR2 YYNGEE. The CDR3 consists of 15 residues. For the CDR3, the DNA is TGTGCCAGCAGCGTTTCAGCCAGCATGAACACTGAAGCTTTCTTT. It is translated as CASSVSASMNTEAFF.

The chain uses TRBV5-1 and TRBJ1-6, with a possible D match to TRBD1 (6 bases). CDR1 SGHRS and CDR2 YFSETQ come from the germline V gene. V was cut by 5 bases and J by 7 bases, with 10 bases left in between. This CDR3 has 13 residues. The CDR3 region is CASRDSLNSPLHF. As DNA, the CDR3 is TGCGCCAGCAGGGACAGCCTAAATTCACCCCTCCACTTT.